The T cell receptor beta chain under discussion was sequenced for a study of long-term antiretroviral therapy in people with HIV. Sequencing relied on immunoSEQ assay v3.0, run at survey level. Produced via immunoSEQ multiplex PCR; TCRdb's table is partial and in-frame only. The repertoire holds some 33,000 clones, with almost 85% as singletons. Broader study findings: Sampling of blood ran from about 2004 to 2017, and older ART regimens were possibly in use. There were no data on ART adherence, viral resistance or therapy changes, a gap that limits inferences about post-ART repertoire changes. HIV repertoires spanned tighter CDR3 length ranges than controls did.

Comments on this clone: Its antigen is still unknown.

The clonotype was recovered from a man between 18 and 35 years old with HIV. The material was unsorted PBMCs, obtained 0.6 years after starting antiretroviral therapy.

The CDR3 sequence is CASSYRDRVAGELFF. Here the CDR3 DNA reads TGTGCCAGCAGCTACCGGGACAGGGTCGCCGGGGAGCTGTTTTTT. The chain employs TRBV7-9 and TRBJ2-2, with 9 positions matching TRBD1. The CDR3 length is 15 residues. The germline V gene encodes CDR1 SEHNR and CDR2 FQNEAQ (reference sequence). Unmatched junction bases numbered 6, after V lost 4 bases and J lost 6 bases.